A single sample gave rise to the 17 T cell receptor beta chains below, sequenced in a study of cytomegalovirus exposure and HLA in healthy donors. Libraries were prepared by immunoSEQ multiplex PCR; TCRdb keeps only in-frame clonotypes and omits some of them. The table has fewer than 400,000 clones, more than 80% seen once; the top ten hold around 0.84%. The sequenced sample consisted of PBMCs. The receptors stem from a young woman in good health and CMV-seronegative.

The chain uses TRBV9 and TRBJ2-7; D gene ambiguous. Trimming took off 0 bases at V and 5 bases at J, with 18 bases between the two ends. The CDR3 runs to 16 residues. Germline loops: CDR1 SGDLS, CDR2 YYNGEE. Here the CDR3 DNA reads TGTGCCAGCAGCGTAGGCCCCAGGTTGGCTCAAAACGAGCAGTACTTC. Translating gives CASSVGPRLAQNEQYF.

This chain uses TRBV5-6 with TRBJ2-7; 7 bases fit TRBD1. Losses at the gene ends were 0 bases for V and 4 bases for J; bases not matched to a gene: 7. Germline lookup yields CDR1 SGHDT and CDR2 YYEEEE. The CDR3 has 15 amino acids. DNA of the CDR3: TGTGCCAGCAGCTTGGAAGGGGGCTCCGTTTACGAGCAGTACTTC. Amino acids: CASSLEGGSVYEQYF.

This clone was seen only once. The V call is TRBV6-1, the J call TRBJ2-1, with TRBD2 identical over 11 bases. The CDR3 extends over 19 amino acids. The junction had 11 bases not matched to a gene; V was cut back by 2 bases and J by 2 bases. Germline-derived CDR1 and CDR2 are MNHNS and SASEGT. This chain's CDR3 is CASSESIAGGSGPYNEQFF. CDR3 bases: TGTGCCAGCAGTGAATCAATAGCGGGAGGGTCTGGCCCCTACAATGAGCAGTTCTTC.

This chain joins TRBV5-1 and TRBJ1-2, with 7 bases aligning to TRBD1. V shed 4 bases, J shed 7 bases, and the junction held 10 bases outside the gene matches. Per the germline V gene, CDR1 is SGHRS and CDR2 is YFSETQ. CDR3 length equals 14 residues. The CDR3 DNA reads TGCGCCAGCAGCCCCTCAGGGACAGCCGGTGGCTACACCTTC. Protein sequence: CASSPSGTAGGYTF. Based on the CDR3 plus reference TRBV5-1 and TRBJ1-2, the full variable domain is KAGVTQTPRYLIKTRGQQVTLSCSPISGHRSVSWYQQTPGQGLQFLFEYFSETQRNKGNFPGRFSGRQFSNSRSEMNVSTLELGDSALYLCASSPSGTAGGYTFGSGTRLTVV.

The chain couples TRBV28 to TRBJ2-7, with TRBD2 as a possible D gene (6 bases). This CDR3 region has 14 residues. Looked up from germline, CDR1 is MDHEN and CDR2 is SYDVKM. The ends were cut back, 2 bases at V and 3 bases at J, with 11 bases in the middle. Written as DNA, the CDR3 is TGTGCCAGCAGTTTACAGGGAGGCGGCTACGAGCAGTACTTC. Its translation: CASSLQGGGYEQYF.

This chain joins TRBV6-6 and TRBJ2-5; 12 positions agree with TRBD2. The germline V gene has CDR1 MNHNY and CDR2 SVGAGI (reference sequence). Trimming cost V 6 bases and J 3 bases; bases outside gene matches: 8. This CDR3 contains 16 residues. CDR3 in amino acids: CASRPLLAGGKETQYF. In DNA, the CDR3 is TGTGCCAGCAGGCCCCTCCTAGCGGGAGGGAAAGAGACCCAGTACTTC.

The V gene is TRBV18, the J gene TRBJ1-1; D unclear. CDR1 and CDR2 (germline): KGHSH, LQKENI. This CDR3 spans 13 amino acids. V lost 10 bases and J 6 bases, leaving 18 bases between the germline ends. The CDR3 loop reads CATAGVGEAEAFF. DNA for the CDR3: TGTGCCACCGCCGGGGTAGGTGAGGCTGAAGCTTTCTTT. The full variable domain, with the rest looked up from reference TRBV18 and TRBJ1-1, is NAGVMQNPRHLVRRRGQEARLRCSPMKGHSHVYWYRQLPEEGLKFMVYLQKENIIDESGMPKERFSAEFPKEGPSILRIQQVVRGDSAAYFCATAGVGEAEAFFGQGTRLTVV.

The chain combines TRBV2 with TRBJ1-2, with 7 bases identical to TRBD1. The CDR3 length is 13 residues. CDR1 is SNHLY, CDR2 FYNNEI, per germline. V shed 6 bases and J 2 bases; nucleotides not matched to a gene: 3. This CDR3 reads CASSETGNYGYTF. CDR3 DNA sequence: TGTGCCAGCAGCGAGACAGGGAACTATGGCTACACCTTC.

This chain uses TRBV7-2 with TRBJ2-3; 10 positions agree with TRBD2. Trimming at V came to 3 bases and at J to 0 bases, leaving 9 bases not matched to a gene. CDR3 length: 18 residues. The germline gives CDR1 SGHTA, CDR2 FQGNSA. CDR3 bases: TGTGCCAGCAGCTTTACTAGCGGGGTCCCCCGAAGCACAGATACGCAGTATTTT. Protein: CASSFTSGVPRSTDTQYF.

This rearrangement joins TRBV6-6 to TRBJ2-1, with D possibly TRBD2 on 6 matching bases. Trimming stripped 9 bases from V and 10 bases from J, with 19 bases between. The CDR3 is made up of 13 amino acids. CDR1 is MNHNY and CDR2 is SVGAGI in the germline V gene (reference sequence). The CDR3 is CASAPDPRGEQFF. The CDR3 region has the DNA TGTGCCAGTGCCCCGGACCCCCGGGGGGAGCAGTTCTTC.

The chain links TRBV7-2 to TRBJ2-7; D is perhaps TRBD1 (5 bases). Germline V gene lookup returns CDR1 SGHTA and CDR2 FQGNSA. Trimming cost V 5 bases and J 3 bases, with 17 bases left between them. This CDR3 has 15 amino acids. The CDR3 DNA follows: TGTGCCAGCAGCCGACTTGCAGGGAACGTCTACGAGCAGTACTTC. This gives the protein CASSRLAGNVYEQYF.

The chain employs TRBV5-6 and TRBJ2-5, with 9 bases that match TRBD2. The tail of the sequence fits TRBJ2-7 better, so the J call may be wrong. This CDR3 contains 17 residues. Looked up from germline, CDR1 is SGHDT and CDR2 is YYEEEE. This CDR3 is CASSSFRTSVSGDEQYF. For the CDR3, the DNA is TGTGCCAGCAGCTCCTTCCGGACTAGCGTCTCTGGGGACGAGCAGTACTTC.

This clone has more than one count but fewer than ten. The rearrangement uses TRBV11-2 and TRBJ1-5; D unresolved. V lost 8 bases to trimming and J lost 5 bases, with 13 bases between them. CDR1 and CDR2 (germline): SGHAT, FQNNGV. The CDR3 loop spans 13 amino acids. Here the CDR3 reads CASALGEDQPQHF. CDR3 DNA sequence: TGTGCCAGCGCCCTCGGTGAAGATCAGCCCCAGCATTTT.

The chain links TRBV4-2 to TRBJ2-1; TRBD2 matches 9 bases. The CDR3 length is 17 residues. CDR1 LGHNA and CDR2 YNFKEQ come from the germline V gene. V gave up 1 base and J gave up 5 bases; unmatched junction bases: 9. The DNA for the CDR3 is TGTGCCAGCAGCCAAGTCCCGCGGGAGGGCCACAACAATGAGCAGTTCTTC. Translating it yields CASSQVPREGHNNEQFF.

This clone was detected only once. The rearrangement links TRBV4-2 to TRBJ1-2, with D possibly matching TRBD1 (5 bases). The CDR3 contains 14 residues. Germline values: CDR1 LGHNA, CDR2 YNFKEQ. V gave up 3 bases and J gave up 8 bases, with 16 bases separating them. Here the CDR3 reads CASSHGGDARGYTF. CDR3 nucleotide sequence: TGTGCCAGCAGCCACGGGGGGGACGCCCGCGGCTACACCTTC.

This chain connects TRBV5-1 to TRBJ1-3; D remains ambiguous. This CDR3 has 14 residues. The V and J ends lost 3 bases and 6 bases respectively, with 13 bases between them. Germline loops: CDR1 SGHRS, CDR2 YFSETQ. In nucleotides, the CDR3 is TGCGCCAGCAGCTCCCGGTTCGGGGAAAACACCATATATTTT. It yields the protein CASSSRFGENTIYF.

The table lists this clone with a few counts. The rearrangement uses TRBV2 and TRBJ1-2; D is possibly TRBD1 (5 bases). This CDR3 region has 14 residues. V lost 3 bases and J lost 4, with 12 bases in between. CDR1 is SNHLY, CDR2 FYNNEI, per germline. CDR3 nucleotides: TGTGCCAGCAGTGACGGGGGAGAGGGCTATGGCTACACCTTC. This codes for CASSDGGEGYGYTF.